The 21 T cell receptor beta chains given below trace back to one sample, sequenced in a study of technical replicates of blood from a few donors. TCRdb keeps only in-frame clones here, not all; method: immunoSEQ multiplex PCR. The table has around 83,000 clones, over 85% seen once. Sequencing was carried out using T cells isolated from PBMCs. The receptors shown here come from a human donor in good health.

The chain couples TRBV28 to TRBJ1-2; 12 bases map to TRBD1. Per the germline V gene, CDR1 is MDHEN and CDR2 is SYDVKM. The CDR3 is 15 residues long. V shed 7 bases and J 4 bases; nucleotides not matched to a gene: 7. CDR3: CASTPGTGGTYGYTF. CDR3 bases: TGTGCCAGCACGCCGGGGACAGGGGGCACCTATGGCTACACCTTC.

The chain uses TRBV7-9 and TRBJ2-5; 8 bases match TRBD2. The junction had 7 bases not matched to a gene; V was cut back by 0 bases and J by 4 bases. Per germline, CDR1 SEHNR and CDR2 FQNEAQ (reference sequence). The CDR3 contains 16 residues. The CDR3 region is CASSLASGRDRETQYF. The CDR3 nucleotides are TGTGCCAGCAGCTTAGCAAGCGGGAGAGATCGAGAGACCCAGTACTTC.

V usage is TRBV7-2 and J usage is TRBJ1-1; D might be TRBD1 (5 bases). The CDR3 totals 15 residues. CDR1 and CDR2 (germline): SGHTA, FQGNSA. V dropped 2 bases and J dropped 2 bases, with 12 bases sitting between them. CDR3 nucleotides: TGTGCCAGCAGCTTAACAGGATGGGGTAACACTGAAGCTTTCTTT. Residues: CASSLTGWGNTEAFF. Looking up the rest from reference TRBV7-2 and TRBJ1-1 gives the full variable domain: GAGVSQSPSNKVTEKGKDVELRCDPISGHTALYWYRQSLGQGLEFLIYFQGNSAPDKSGLPSDRFSAERTGGSVSTLTIQRTQQEDSAVYLCASSLTGWGNTEAFFGQGTRLTVV.

This rearrangement joins TRBV5-1 to TRBJ2-7; the D gene is possibly TRBD1 (6 bases). The V and J ends lost 7 bases and 2 bases respectively, with 7 bases between them. This CDR3 is 11 amino acids long. Germline V gene sequence: CDR1 SGHRS, CDR2 YFSETQ. CDR3 sequence reads: CASRDTYEQYF. DNA for the CDR3: TGCGCCAGCCGGGACACCTACGAGCAGTACTTC.

The V gene is TRBV27, the J gene TRBJ1-1; 12 bases align to TRBD1. The CDR3 spans 16 residues. V lost 4 bases and J lost 6; bases outside the gene matches: 9. Germline CDR1 reads MNHEY; CDR2 reads SMNVEV (reference sequence). CDR3 coding DNA: TGTGCCAGCAGTTCCACCCGGGACAGGGGGCTTGCTGAAGCTTTCTTT. Its translation: CASSSTRDRGLAEAFF.

V usage is TRBV4-2 and J usage is TRBJ2-2; 7 positions agree with TRBD2. V was clipped by 3 bases and J by 3 bases; unmatched bases: 10. This CDR3 has 17 residues. CDR1 is LGHNA and CDR2 is YNFKEQ in the germline V gene. CDR3 DNA sequence: TGTGCCAGCAGCCAGGGGGGAGGGCTTCAAGACACCGGGGAGCTGTTTTTT. This translates into CASSQGGGLQDTGELFF.

The chain joins TRBV28 to TRBJ1-6; TRBD1 might be the D (5 bases). Trimming removed 8 bases at V and 7 bases at J, with 12 bases between. Germline V gene lookup returns CDR1 MDHEN and CDR2 SYDVKM. The CDR3 has 13 amino acids. The CDR3 reads CASLGRGNSPLHF. Written as DNA, the CDR3 is TGTGCCAGCTTGGGACGGGGGAATTCACCCCTCCACTTT.

V is TRBV28 and J is TRBJ1-5; TRBD1 matches at 9 bases. This CDR3 comprises 17 residues. Germline lookup yields CDR1 MDHEN and CDR2 SYDVKM. V gave up 5 bases and J gave up 0 bases; unmatched junction bases: 8. Here the CDR3 reads CASSQDRGWNSNQPQHF. The CDR3 nucleotides read TGTGCCAGCAGTCAGGACAGGGGCTGGAATAGCAATCAGCCCCAGCATTTT.

Here the CDR3 reads CASGGLGYEQYF. The CDR3 nucleotides are TGTGCCAGCGGAGGGTTGGGCTACGAGCAGTACTTC. The gene calls are TRBV6-5 and TRBJ2-7; D may be TRBD2 (6 bases). The germline V gene has CDR1 MNHEY and CDR2 SVGAGI. Trimming took 8 bases from V and 3 from J, leaving 11 bases between them. The CDR3 loop spans 12 amino acids.

The chain employs TRBV5-1 and TRBJ2-7; TRBD1 matches at 8 bases. CDR3 size: 14 residues. V lost 4 bases to trimming and J lost 3 bases; unmatched junction nucleotides: 6. Germline CDR1 and CDR2: SGHRS and YFSETQ. The CDR3 bases are TGCGCCAGCAGCCAACCGGGACAGGTCTACGAGCAGTACTTC. Translated, it gives CASSQPGQVYEQYF.

The V and J genes are TRBV5-1 and TRBJ2-7, with 8 bases lining up with TRBD2. V lost 0 bases to trimming and J lost 6 bases; unmatched junction nucleotides: 2. Germline loops: CDR1 SGHRS, CDR2 YFSETQ. The CDR3 spans 13 residues. CDR3 nucleotides: TGCGCCAGCAGCTTGGGGACTAGCCCCGAGCAGTACTTC. This encodes CASSLGTSPEQYF.

The CDR3 is CASSQGTVNEKLFF. The CDR3 DNA sequence: TGTGCCAGCTCACAGGGGACAGTTAATGAAAAACTGTTTTTT. The genes are TRBV18 and TRBJ1-4, with TRBD1 matching 7 bases. The CDR3 totals 14 residues. Germline V gene data show CDR1 as KGHSH and CDR2 as LQKENI. J lost 4 bases, V lost 4 bases, and 3 bases had no gene match. Based on the CDR3 plus reference TRBV18 and TRBJ1-4, the full variable domain is NAGVMQNPRHLVRRRGQEARLRCSPMKGHSHVYWYRQLPEEGLKFMVYLQKENIIDESGMPKERFSAEFPKEGPSILRIQQVVRGDSAAYFCASSQGTVNEKLFFGSGTQLSVL.

The J gene is TRBJ2-2, the V gene TRBV29-1; tentatively, D is TRBD2 (6 bases). Trimming took 4 bases from V and 6 from J, leaving 21 bases between them. This CDR3 region has 16 residues. Per the germline V gene, CDR1 is SQVTM and CDR2 is ANQGSEA. The CDR3 is CSVVFRESINPGELFF. The CDR3 DNA follows: TGCAGCGTTGTTTTTCGGGAGTCCATCAACCCCGGGGAGCTGTTTTTT.

The chain is built from TRBV19 and TRBJ2-5; D is ambiguous. This CDR3 comprises 15 residues. CDR1 and CDR2 from the germline V gene are LNHDA and SQIVND (reference sequence). Trimming stripped 7 bases from V and 5 bases from J, with 20 bases between. The CDR3 DNA reads TGTGCCAGTACCGAAAATGGCGGTGGTGGGGAGACCCAGTACTTC. Encoded protein: CASTENGGGGETQYF. The full variable domain, with the rest looked up from reference TRBV19 and TRBJ2-5, is DGGITQSPKYLFRKEGQNVTLSCEQNLNHDAMYWYRQDPGQGLRLIYYSQIVNDFQKGDIAEGYSVSREKKESFPLTVTSAQKNPTAFYLCASTENGGGGETQYFGPGTRLLVL.

The chain carries TRBV11-2 and TRBJ1-2, with 7 bases lining up with TRBD1. This CDR3 spans 15 amino acids. Germline CDR1 and CDR2: SGHAT and FQNNGV. V was pared by 2 bases and J by 6 bases, with 9 bases of the junction left unmatched. The CDR3 region is CASSLHGQAVDGYTF. CDR3 coding DNA: TGTGCCAGCAGCTTACATGGACAGGCGGTGGATGGCTACACCTTC. Looking up the rest from reference TRBV11-2 and TRBJ1-2 gives the full variable domain: EAGVAQSPRYKIIEKRQSVAFWCNPISGHATLYWYQQILGQGPKLLIQFQNNGVVDDSQLPKDRFSAERLKGVDSTLKIQPAKLEDSAVYLCASSLHGQAVDGYTFGSGTRLTVV.

This clone was counted only a few times. The chain carries TRBV7-3 and TRBJ2-7, with 8 nucleotides matching TRBD2. This CDR3 has 16 amino acids. V gave up 4 bases and J gave up 3 bases; unmatched junction bases: 11. The germline V gene encodes CDR1 SGHTA and CDR2 FQGTGA. The CDR3 reads CASSSLQSSGIYEQYF. The CDR3 DNA sequence: TGTGCCAGCAGCTCCCTCCAAAGTAGCGGGATCTACGAGCAGTACTTC.

The genes are TRBV10-3 and TRBJ2-5; 11 nucleotides align to TRBD2. Germline CDR1 and CDR2: ENHRY and SYGVKD. The CDR3 consists of 15 residues. With V trimmed by 4 bases and J by 0 bases, 1 base remained unmatched. The CDR3, as DNA: TGTGCCATCAGTGGACTAGCGGGGCACCAAGAGACCCAGTACTTC. This translates into CAISGLAGHQETQYF.

This chain joins TRBV2 and TRBJ1-1; D is unclear. The V and J ends lost 6 bases and 7 bases respectively, with 24 bases between them. The CDR3 spans 16 residues. The V gene's germline CDR1 is SNHLY and CDR2 FYNNEI. The CDR3 DNA reads as TGTGCCAGCAGAGACCTTATCCCTGCGCGGGCGTATGAAGCTTTCTTT. Protein sequence: CASRDLIPARAYEAFF. Combining the CDR3 with reference TRBV2 and TRBJ1-1 gives the whole variable domain EPEVTQTPSHQVTQMGQEVILRCVPISNHLYFYWYRQILGQKVEFLVSFYNNEISEKSEIFDDQFSVERPDGSNFTLKIRSTKLEDSAMYFCASRDLIPARAYEAFFGQGTRLTVV.

V and J are TRBV11-2 and TRBJ2-4, with D possibly being TRBD2 (5 bases). The CDR3 contains 19 residues. From germline, CDR1 is SGHAT and CDR2 FQNNGV. Deletions cut 1 base from V and 1 base from J, with 20 bases between. CDR3: CASSLGAVVGVRAKNIQYF. Here the CDR3 DNA reads TGTGCCAGCAGCTTAGGGGCGGTAGTCGGGGTGAGGGCCAAAAACATTCAGTACTTC.

V is TRBV13 and J is TRBJ1-1, with TRBD1 matching 7 bases. CDR1 is PRHDT, CDR2 FYEKMQ, per germline (reference sequence). There are 15 residues in the CDR3. V dropped 5 bases and J dropped 1; count of bases not matched to a gene: 7. The CDR3 bases are TGTGCCAGCAGCCGATGGGACAGCAGGAACACTGAAGCTTTCTTT. Amino acids: CASSRWDSRNTEAFF.

The chain employs TRBV7-9 and TRBJ1-2; TRBD1 matches 12 bases. Per the germline V gene, CDR1 is SEHNR and CDR2 is FQNEAQ (reference sequence). The CDR3 is 14 residues long. Trimming took 6 bases from V and 7 from J; bases not matched to a gene: 6. CDR3 sequence (DNA): TGTGCCAGCAGTTCCGGGACAGGGGGCGGTGGCTACACCTTC. Its protein is CASSSGTGGGGYTF.